These 26 T cell receptor beta chains were sequenced from one sample in a study of T cells in localized non-small cell lung cancer. The repertoire was sequenced with immunoSEQ multiplex PCR; TCRdb's copy has only in-frame clones and lacks some. This sample has under 10,000 clones, with about nine tenths found just once. This sample comprised peripheral blood, obtained before any cancer treatment. The receptors stem from a male donor aged 60 or over with stage III squamous cell lung carcinoma.

This sequence joins TRBV4-2 and TRBJ2-4; D remains unclear. The germline V gene has CDR1 LGHNA and CDR2 YNFKEQ. V shed 1 base and J shed 0 bases, with 4 bases lying between them. This CDR3 has 14 amino acids. The chain's CDR3 is CASSQVLAKNIQYF. The CDR3 DNA reads as TGTGCCAGCAGCCAAGTGCTAGCCAAAAACATTCAGTACTTC.

This chain links TRBV7-2 with TRBJ1-1; TRBD1 matches at 7 bases. This CDR3 region has 14 residues. In germline, CDR1 is SGHTA, CDR2 FQGNSA. Trimming cost V 0 bases and J 10 bases; bases outside gene matches: 8. The CDR3 DNA reads TGTGCCAGCAGCTTAGCCCTGGACAGGTTGGGAGCTTTCTTT. Its protein product is CASSLALDRLGAFF.

V and J are TRBV30 and TRBJ1-5; possibly TRBD1 for D (5 bases). The CDR3 extends over 15 amino acids. V shed 2 bases and J shed 3 bases, with 14 bases lying between them. Germline loops: CDR1 GTSNPN, CDR2 SVGIG (reference sequence). The CDR3 DNA reads as TGTGCCTGGAGTACCGGGGGGGAACCCAATCAGCCCCAGCATTTT. Its protein product is CAWSTGGEPNQPQHF.

The chain employs TRBV5-1 and TRBJ2-7; 7 bases are shared with TRBD1. This CDR3 region has 15 residues. Trimming at V came to 3 bases and at J to 5 bases, leaving 11 bases not matched to a gene. Germline CDR1 reads SGHRS; CDR2 reads YFSETQ. CDR3 nucleotide sequence: TGCGCCAGCAGCTCCCCAAAGGGGGCGCTTAACGAGCAGTACTTC. It specifies CASSSPKGALNEQYF.

The chain employs TRBV19 and TRBJ1-5, with 7 bases identical to TRBD1. The germline V gene encodes CDR1 LNHDA and CDR2 SQIVND (reference sequence). V trimming: 6 bases; J trimming: 1 base; junction bases outside the gene matches: 6. The CDR3 is 15 residues long. The DNA of the CDR3 is TGTGCCAGTAGGGGGGCAGGGGGGAGCAATCAGCCCCAGCATTTT. Residues: CASRGAGGSNQPQHF.

In the case of this clone: The junction and the germline gene differ at one end; a read error may be behind it. This chain links TRBV7-7 with TRBJ2-7, with D tentatively TRBD1 or TRBD2 (6 bases each). Germline CDR1 SSHAT, CDR2 FNYEAQ (reference sequence). This CDR3 has 16 amino acids. CDR3 sequence reads: CASSLDPGAPTYEQYF. The DNA for the CDR3 is TGTGCTAGCAGCTTAGATCCGGGGGCTCCCACCTACGAGCAGTACTTC.

The V gene is TRBV5-1, the J gene TRBJ2-2; D might be TRBD1 (5 bases). Germline V CDR1 and CDR2: SGHRS, YFSETQ. The CDR3 runs 15 residues. The germline V and J ends were trimmed by 5 bases and 2 bases, with 13 bases remaining between them. The CDR3 loop reads CASSFTGKNTGELFF. In DNA, the CDR3 is TGCGCCAGCAGTTTCACAGGAAAAAACACCGGGGAGCTGTTTTTT.

This clone is judged large. Other DNA sequences in the sample encode the same CDR3. This chain joins TRBV9 and TRBJ2-1, with D possibly matching TRBD1 (6 bases). This CDR3 spans 14 amino acids. Trimming cost V 2 bases and J 5 bases, with 11 bases left between them. Germline V CDR1 and CDR2: SGDLS, YYNGEE. The DNA for the CDR3 is TGTGCCAGCAGCGTCCTACAGGGAAACAATGAGCAGTTCTTC. It yields the protein CASSVLQGNNEQFF.

The chain joins TRBV6-1 to TRBJ1-1, with 7 bases lining up with TRBD1. V lost 6 bases and J lost 10; bases outside the gene matches: 2. The V gene's germline CDR1 is MNHNS and CDR2 SASEGT. The CDR3 consists of 10 residues. The CDR3 reads CASSSGGAFF. CDR3 coding DNA: TGTGCCAGCAGCTCAGGGGGAGCTTTCTTT.

This CDR3 reads CASSRAGVNYEQYF. The CDR3 nucleotides read TGTGCCAGCAGCCGAGCCGGGGTTAACTACGAGCAGTACTTC. This chain links TRBV14 with TRBJ2-7, with D possibly TRBD2 on 5 matching bases. This CDR3 region has 14 residues. The V and J ends lost 4 bases and 3 bases respectively, with 13 bases between them. Germline V CDR1 and CDR2: SGHDN, FVKESK.

The chain employs TRBV6-6 and TRBJ2-3; D unresolved. The CDR3 contains 12 residues. The germline V and J ends were trimmed by 6 bases and 0 bases, with 4 bases remaining between them. Per germline, CDR1 MNHNY and CDR2 SVGAGI (reference sequence). The CDR3 coding sequence is TGTGCCAGCAGGCGGAGCACAGATACGCAGTATTTT. Translation gives CASRRSTDTQYF.

The chain recombines TRBV19 with TRBJ2-1; D may be TRBD1 (6 bases). V lost 6 bases, J lost 1 base, and 19 bases lay in between. The CDR3 runs 17 residues. Germline V gene data show CDR1 as LNHDA and CDR2 as SQIVND (reference sequence). CDR3: CASSSHREPRSYNEQFF. The CDR3 DNA is TGTGCCAGTAGCTCCCACAGGGAGCCTCGGTCCTACAATGAGCAGTTCTTC.

The chain combines TRBV7-2 with TRBJ2-7; D might be TRBD2 (7 bases). The germline V and J ends were trimmed by 0 bases and 7 bases, with 10 bases remaining between them. CDR1 and CDR2 from the germline V gene are SGHTA and FQGNSA. The length of the CDR3 is 13 residues. DNA for the CDR3: TGTGCCAGCAGCTTAGCGGGGGGGCGAGAGCAGTACTTC. Translated: CASSLAGGREQYF.

The chain uses TRBV7-3 and TRBJ2-5, with 10 nucleotides matching TRBD1. J lost 8 bases, V lost 4 bases, and 4 bases had no gene match. Per the germline V gene, CDR1 is SGHTA and CDR2 is FQGTGA. CDR3 size: 13 residues. As DNA, the CDR3 is TGTGCCAGCAGCTCGGGACAGGGGTATACCCAGTACTTC. It translates to CASSSGQGYTQYF.

This clone came up a few times. V and J are TRBV7-9 and TRBJ1-1; 11 bases agree with TRBD1. Trimming cost V 5 bases and J 1 base; bases outside gene matches: 9. Germline CDR1 SEHNR, CDR2 FQNEAQ (reference sequence). This CDR3 is built from 17 residues. The CDR3 region is CASSPPDRGLENTEAFF. The CDR3 DNA reads as TGTGCCAGCAGCCCCCCGGACAGGGGGCTCGAGAACACTGAAGCTTTCTTT.

This clone was recorded once. The rearrangement joins TRBV19 to TRBJ2-1, with 7 bases fitting TRBD2. The length of the CDR3 is 15 residues. V gave up 4 bases and J gave up 8 bases; unmatched junction bases: 11. CDR1 LNHDA and CDR2 SQIVND come from the germline V gene (reference sequence). Written as DNA, the CDR3 is TGTGCCAGTAGTACCAGCGGGGCCGCTTACGATGAGCAGTTCTTC. This sequence encodes CASSTSGAAYDEQFF.

In its sample, this clone is medium-sized. The chain has TRBV28 and TRBJ2-1, with D possibly matching TRBD2 (7 bases). Trimming took off 3 bases at V and 8 bases at J, with 17 bases between the two ends. Germline CDR1 and CDR2: MDHEN and SYDVKM. CDR3 size: 15 residues. CDR3 region: CASSFLGGPPDEQFF. The DNA for the CDR3 is TGTGCCAGCAGTTTTCTCGGGGGGCCCCCCGATGAGCAGTTCTTC.

The chain has TRBV5-1 and TRBJ1-6; 9 bases align to TRBD1. V lost 4 bases and J lost 7; bases outside the gene matches: 3. CDR3 length: 14 amino acids. The germline CDR1 and CDR2 sequences are SGHRS and YFSETQ. For the CDR3, the DNA is TGCGCCAGCAGCGGCGGGACAGGGAATTCACCCCTCCACTTT. Translated, it gives CASSGGTGNSPLHF.

This sequence joins TRBV5-4 and TRBJ2-1; D gene ambiguous. This CDR3 region has 16 residues. From germline, CDR1 is SGHNT and CDR2 YYREEE (reference sequence). Trimming cost V 6 bases and J 5 bases, with 21 bases left between them. This CDR3 reads CASNDIGVEINNEQFF. CDR3 sequence (DNA): TGTGCCAGCAACGATATTGGGGTCGAGATTAACAATGAGCAGTTCTTC. Full variable domain (remainder filled in from reference TRBV5-4 and TRBJ2-1): ETGVTQSPTHLIKTRGQQVTLRCSSQSGHNTVSWYQQALGQGPQFIFQYYREEENGRGNFPPRFSGLQFPNYSSELNVNALELDDSALYLCASNDIGVEINNEQFFGPGTRLTVL.

The chain employs TRBV10-3 and TRBJ1-2; TRBD1 might be the D (5 bases). The germline V gene has CDR1 ENHRY and CDR2 SYGVKD. V was shortened by 3 bases and J by 3 bases, with 14 bases between the two germline ends. This CDR3 has 15 residues. In DNA form, the CDR3 reads TGTGCCATCAGTGATCGGGGGGGTAAAGACTATGGCTACACCTTC. Protein: CAISDRGGKDYGYTF.

The rearrangement uses TRBV11-1 and TRBJ2-3; 8 bases agree with TRBD1. Trimming at V came to 1 base and at J to 1 base, leaving 4 bases not matched to a gene. CDR1 is SGHAT and CDR2 is FQDESV in the germline V gene (reference sequence). The CDR3 contains 16 residues. The CDR3 region has the DNA TGTGCCAGCAGCTTAGGACAGGGGTTCGGCACAGATACGCAGTATTTT. It yields the protein CASSLGQGFGTDTQYF.

The chain couples TRBV14 to TRBJ2-1; D not certain. The germline gives CDR1 SGHDN, CDR2 FVKESK. The CDR3 sequence is 12 residues long. V lost 0 bases and J lost 11, with 8 bases in between. The CDR3 reads CASSQDTRKQFF. The CDR3 nucleotides are TGTGCCAGCAGCCAAGACACCCGAAAGCAGTTCTTC.

On this clone itself: Other DNA sequences from this sample encode an identical CDR3 as well. This rearrangement joins TRBV28 to TRBJ2-2; D is uncertain. Germline-derived CDR1 and CDR2 are MDHEN and SYDVKM. The V end lost 2 bases, the J end lost 3 bases, and 4 bases lay between the germline ends. This CDR3 is built from 13 residues. The CDR3: CASSLTDTGELFF. The CDR3 DNA sequence: TGTGCCAGCAGTTTAACGGACACCGGGGAGCTGTTTTTT.

The chain carries TRBV30 and TRBJ2-1; 8 nucleotides agree with TRBD2. Germline V gene sequence: CDR1 GTSNPN, CDR2 SVGIG (reference sequence). Losses at the gene ends were 0 bases for V and 4 bases for J; bases not matched to a gene: 2. This CDR3 is 14 amino acids long. CDR3 DNA sequence: TGTGCCTGGAGTGTACTAGCGGATTACAATGAGCAGTTCTTC. This encodes CAWSVLADYNEQFF.

The chain is built from TRBV6-1 and TRBJ2-5; D unresolved. The germline CDR1 and CDR2 sequences are MNHNS and SASEGT. CDR3 length: 15 amino acids. V lost 6 bases to trimming and J lost 1 base, with 15 bases between them. Written as DNA, the CDR3 is TGTGCCAGCAGCGTTTTAAGAGGCCCCCAAGAGACCCAGTACTTC. Amino acid sequence: CASSVLRGPQETQYF.

V usage is TRBV30 and J usage is TRBJ2-7; 10 bases align to TRBD2. The CDR3 spans 17 residues. V lost 6 bases to trimming and J lost 7 bases; unmatched junction nucleotides: 21. Per the germline V gene, CDR1 is GTSNPN and CDR2 is SVGIG (reference sequence). CDR3 nucleotide sequence: TGTGCCTGTTCTTACCCCCCTAGCGGGGGCCACAGGGGAGAGCAGTACTTC. Translating gives CACSYPPSGGHRGEQYF.